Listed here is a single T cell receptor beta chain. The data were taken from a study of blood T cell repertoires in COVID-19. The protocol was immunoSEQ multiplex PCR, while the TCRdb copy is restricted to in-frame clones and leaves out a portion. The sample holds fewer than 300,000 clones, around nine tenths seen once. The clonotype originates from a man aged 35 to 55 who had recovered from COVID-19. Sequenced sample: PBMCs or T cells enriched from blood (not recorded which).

CDR3 sequence: CASSTSGRVGEQYF. In DNA, the CDR3 is TGTGCCAGCAGTACTAGCGGGAGGGTCGGCGAGCAGTACTTC. This sequence joins TRBV6-5 and TRBJ2-7, with 13 bases matching TRBD2. V lost 5 bases, J lost 6 bases, and 4 bases stayed unmatched. There are 14 residues in the CDR3. Per the germline V gene, CDR1 is MNHEY and CDR2 is SVGAGI.